The 17 T cell receptor beta chains reported below all come from one sample, sequenced in a study of T cells in Graves' hyperthyroidism and ophthalmopathy. TCR beta CDR3 regions were amplified from RNA transcripts. HTBI primers were used for first-round RT-PCR of the TCR CDR3. TCRdb passed the multiplex PCR reads through MiXCR, listing each CDR3 protein once. Of around 500,000 distinct CDR3 sequences in the sample, 13% to 15% were seen once. The specimen sequenced was blood. These receptors originate from a woman aged 18-29 years with Graves' hyperthyroidism.

V and J are TRBV9 and TRBJ2-5, with 11 bases lining up with TRBD2. The germline gives CDR1 SGDLS, CDR2 YYNGEE. This CDR3 has 17 residues. Trimming removed 4 bases from V and 3 bases from J; junction bases left unmatched: 11. Here the CDR3 DNA reads TGTGCCAGCAGCCCAGGGGCGACTAGCGGGATAAAAGAGACCCAGTACTTC. It encodes CASSPGATSGIKETQYF.

The CDR3 sequence: CASSVGQNNSPLHF. In nucleotides, the CDR3 is TGCGCCAGCAGTGTCGGTCAGAATAATTCACCCCTCCACTTT. The genes are TRBV10-1 and TRBJ1-6, with D uncertain. The CDR3 sequence is 14 residues long. The ends were cut back, 4 bases at V and 5 bases at J, with 9 bases in the middle. Germline V CDR1 and CDR2: WNHNN, SYGVQD (reference sequence).

V gene TRBV19 combines with J gene TRBJ1-2; D is perhaps TRBD1 (5 bases). The V end was cut by 9 bases, the J end by 7 bases, with 15 bases between. Germline CDR1 and CDR2: LNHDA and SQIVND (reference sequence). The CDR3 totals 12 residues. This chain's CDR3 is CASHGAGRGYTF. Written as DNA, the CDR3 is TGTGCCAGCCACGGGGCTGGGCGTGGCTACACCTTC.

This clonotype was detected only a few times. The rearrangement uses TRBV7-6 and TRBJ2-2; 8 bases match TRBD2. Germline values: CDR1 SGHVS, CDR2 FNYEAQ. There are 17 residues in the CDR3. The V gene end was trimmed by 0 bases and the J gene end by 2 bases; junction bases not matched to a gene: 5. The CDR3 DNA reads TGTGCCAGCAGCTTAGCGTGGGCGGGAGGAAACACCGGGGAGCTGTTTTTT. Translated, it gives CASSLAWAGGNTGELFF.

J is TRBJ1-6 and V is TRBV3-1, with 7 bases lining up with TRBD1. The V and J ends lost 3 bases and 10 bases, in that order; junction bases with no gene match: 9. This CDR3 has 15 residues. Per the germline V gene, CDR1 is LGHDT and CDR2 is YNNKEL (reference sequence). The CDR3 here is CASSHSDRETSPLHF. CDR3 coding DNA: TGTGCCAGCAGCCATTCTGACAGGGAGACCTCACCCCTCCACTTT.

The chain carries TRBV27 and TRBJ1-3; D is unresolved. CDR3 length: 13 residues. Per the germline V gene, CDR1 is MNHEY and CDR2 is SMNVEV (reference sequence). V lost 2 bases and J lost 4, with 6 bases in between. CDR3 bases: TGTGCCAGCAGTTTAGGGTTCGGAAACACCATATATTTT. Translating it yields CASSLGFGNTIYF.

This clonotype was observed at least ten times. The rearrangement joins TRBV29-1 to TRBJ2-3; D tentatively fits TRBD1 or TRBD2 (6 bases each). In germline, CDR1 is SQVTM, CDR2 ANQGSEA. The CDR3 is made up of 17 amino acids. V lost 0 bases and J lost 2, with 18 bases in between. Written as DNA, the CDR3 is TGCAGCGTTGAAGATCTTGGGTTTCGGGGGCCCACAGATACGCAGTATTTT. Amino acids: CSVEDLGFRGPTDTQYF.

Of note for this clonotype: One end of the junction varies from germline; a read error may be responsible. The chain links TRBV12-3 or TRBV12-4 to TRBJ2-7, with 13 bases lining up with TRBD2. This CDR3 has 17 amino acids. CDR3 loop: CVSSPGRLAGGTYEQYF. DNA for the CDR3: TGTGTCAGCAGTCCTGGGAGACTAGCGGGGGGTACCTACGAGCAGTACTTC.

In its sample, this clonotype was seen many times. The chain links TRBV18 to TRBJ1-1; no clear D. The CDR3 runs to 14 residues. V was trimmed by 3 bases and J by 4 bases, leaving 12 bases between them. The germline V gene encodes CDR1 KGHSH and CDR2 LQKENI. Here the CDR3 DNA reads TGTGCCAGCTCACCGAGTTCAGCCACCACTGAAGCTTTCTTT. It yields the protein CASSPSSATTEAFF.

The genes are TRBV7-3 and TRBJ2-4; the D gene could be TRBD1 or TRBD2 (6 bases each). Germline CDR1 is SGHTA and CDR2 is FQGTGA. Trimming took off 1 base at V and 6 bases at J, with 19 bases between the two ends. The CDR3 sequence is 17 residues long. The chain's CDR3 is CASSLIGGRGVGNIQYF. CDR3 nucleotides: TGTGCCAGCAGCTTAATTGGGGGGCGAGGGGTAGGAAACATTCAGTACTTC.

This clonotype was counted ten times or more. The chain is built from TRBV19 and TRBJ1-1; weak D call: TRBD1 (5 bases). Germline V lookup: CDR1 LNHDA, CDR2 SQIVND (reference sequence). V lost 2 bases and J lost 1, with 11 bases in between. The CDR3 is made up of 15 amino acids. CDR3 nucleotides: TGTGCCAGTAGTATAACCGGGACTGGGAACACTGAAGCTTTCTTT. Translating gives CASSITGTGNTEAFF.

The chain carries TRBV9 and TRBJ2-3; 7 bases line up with TRBD2. The V segment lost 4 bases and the J segment 2 bases; nucleotides outside the gene matches: 10. The CDR3 sequence is 16 residues long. Germline CDR1 and CDR2: SGDLS and YYNGEE. The CDR3 reads CASSSRSSGYTDTQYF. DNA of the CDR3: TGTGCCAGCAGCAGTAGGTCTAGCGGATACACAGATACGCAGTATTTT.

This clonotype was counted only a few times. The genes are TRBV4-2 and TRBJ2-1; D is possibly TRBD1 or TRBD2 (6 bases each). CDR1 is LGHNA and CDR2 is YNFKEQ in the germline V gene. CDR3 length: 22 amino acids. V was shortened by 3 bases and J by 0 bases, with 30 bases between the two germline ends. The CDR3 here is CASSHPEGGIGSGRASYNEQFF. CDR3 in DNA: TGTGCCAGCAGCCACCCCGAGGGGGGCATTGGGAGCGGGCGGGCCTCCTACAATGAGCAGTTCTTC.

This chain uses TRBV19 with TRBJ2-2, with 8 bases identical to TRBD1. The CDR3 is 16 amino acids. J was trimmed by 6 bases and V by 5 bases; bases with no gene match: 11. In germline, CDR1 is LNHDA, CDR2 SQIVND (reference sequence). The CDR3 coding sequence is TGTGCCAGTAGTGACCGGGACAGGTCCCGTGCCGGGGAGCTGTTTTTT. This sequence encodes CASSDRDRSRAGELFF.

This clonotype has a handful of counts. V and J are TRBV5-1 and TRBJ1-2; tentative D call: TRBD1 (6 bases). V was shortened by 6 bases and J by 6 bases, with 18 bases between the two germline ends. The CDR3 spans 14 residues. CDR1 is SGHRS and CDR2 is YFSETQ in the germline V gene. CDR3 loop: CASTLIGGANGYTF. Written as DNA, the CDR3 is TGCGCCAGCACCCTGATCGGGGGCGCTAATGGCTACACCTTC.

This clonotype was detected many times. The chain has TRBV12-5 and TRBJ1-4; a weak D match, TRBD1 (5 bases). CDR3 length equals 17 residues. The germline V gene has CDR1 LGHNT and CDR2 FRNRAP. The V end lost 3 bases, the J end lost 5 bases, and 19 bases lay between the germline ends. Here the CDR3 DNA reads TGTGCTAGTGGTTTCCTCCTCAAGGGGCCGCGGAATGAAAAACTGTTTTTT. Its protein is CASGFLLKGPRNEKLFF.

The V call is TRBV7-9, the J call TRBJ2-3; 8 nucleotides align to TRBD2. Trimming at V came to 5 bases and at J to 6 bases, leaving 7 bases not matched to a gene. This CDR3 comprises 14 residues. Looked up from germline, CDR1 is SEHNR and CDR2 is FQNEAQ (reference sequence). The CDR3 reads CASSASGSQDTQYF. The CDR3 DNA is TGTGCCAGCAGCGCGAGCGGGAGTCAGGATACGCAGTATTTT.